The table lists the clone carrying this T cell receptor (beta chain) with a few counts. Its matching antigen is unknown. V was cut by 0 bases and J by 0 bases, with 3 bases left in between. Per germline, CDR1 LNHDA and CDR2 SQIVND (reference sequence). This CDR3 has 13 residues. Findings and caveats of the study: Greatest tumor Treg TCR overlap was with tumor naive CD4+ cells.

A single record per CDR3 protein comes from TCRdb applying MiXCR to the 5' RACE reads. Altogether about 47,000 distinct CDR3 sequences are present, 25% to 30% being singletons, with the ten largest covering about 2%. Sequenced: naive CD4+ T cells sorted from blood. As to subset: naive CD4+ T cells, CD4+CD45RA+CD25-. The sequence was collected from a female donor with breast cancer. This chain links TRBV19 with TRBJ2-7; D gene uncertain. The CDR3 loop is CASSIEISYEQYF. CDR3 coding DNA: TGTGCCAGTAGTATAGAGATCTCCTACGAGCAGTACTTC.